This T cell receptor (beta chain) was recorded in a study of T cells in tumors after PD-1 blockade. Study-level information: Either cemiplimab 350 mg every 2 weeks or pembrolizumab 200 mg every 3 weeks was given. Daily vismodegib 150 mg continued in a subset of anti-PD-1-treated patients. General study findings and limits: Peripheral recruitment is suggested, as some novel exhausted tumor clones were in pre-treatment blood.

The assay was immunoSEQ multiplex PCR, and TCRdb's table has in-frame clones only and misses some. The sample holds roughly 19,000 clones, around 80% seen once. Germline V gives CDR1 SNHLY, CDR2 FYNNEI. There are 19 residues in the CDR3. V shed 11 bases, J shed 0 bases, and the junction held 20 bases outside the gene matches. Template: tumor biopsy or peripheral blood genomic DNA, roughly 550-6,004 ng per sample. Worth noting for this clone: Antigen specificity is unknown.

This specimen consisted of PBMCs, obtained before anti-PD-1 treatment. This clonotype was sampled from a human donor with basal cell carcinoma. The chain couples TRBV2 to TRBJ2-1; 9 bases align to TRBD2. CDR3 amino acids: CARCYGGGREGSSYNEQFF. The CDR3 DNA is TGTGCCCGCTGTTATGGGGGGGGGCGGGAGGGGAGCTCCTACAATGAGCAGTTCTTC.